The sequence of this TCR beta chain was determined in a study of regulatory T cells in long-lasting Graves disease. The V segment lost 5 bases and the J segment 10 bases; nucleotides outside the gene matches: 17. The length of the CDR3 is 16 residues. The germline gives CDR1 SGHVS, CDR2 FNYEAQ. Turning to this clonotype: This may arise from a read error, as a much more abundant clone is one base away.

Arm-PCR of CDR3 regions with iRepertoire HTBI primers generated TCR beta libraries. From the multiplex PCR reads, TCRdb called clonotypes with MiXCR, one entry per CDR3 protein. The sample lists roughly 530,000 distinct CDR3 sequences; roughly 15% were seen once. Regarding time point: newly diagnosed GD, antithyroid drugs for less than 3 months. There was RNA extracted from PBMCs, and the TCR library was made from it. By American Thyroid Association guidelines, Graves' disease was diagnosed in the cohort. This sample also appeared in a second study, on T cells in Graves' hyperthyroidism and ophthalmopathy. That paper adds: Diagnoses were established using clinical symptoms, serum thyroxine and TRAb, thyroid ultrasound and orbital computed tomography. The primer set for the first-round RT-PCR of the TCR CDR3 was HTBI.

The source of this sequence is a middle-aged woman with Graves disease. The source was peripheral blood mononuclear cells (PBMCs), collected at new diagnosis, from a patient treated with antithyroid drugs. The chain is built from TRBV7-6 and TRBJ2-1, with 7 bases identical to TRBD2. CDR3 coding DNA: TGTGCCAGCAGCCAGCGCCCGGGACTATCTGGTTACGAGCAGTTCTTC. Encoded protein: CASSQRPGLSGYEQFF.